One and the same sample provided the 11 T cell receptor beta chains below, sequenced in a study of T-cell memory formation after mild COVID-19. TCRdb used MiXCR to reprocess the 5' RACE reads, holding one entry per CDR3 protein. The sample has 350,000 to 550,000 distinct CDR3 sequences; more than 15% are singletons. The sequenced material came from PBMCs or a T cell subset sorted from them (not recorded which). Receptors were obtained from a young man who had mild COVID-19 (a few samples of this study predate the infection). Cell type and time point are not known.

The chain is built from TRBV6-2 or TRBV6-3 and TRBJ2-3; D unresolved. Germline-derived CDR1 and CDR2 are MNHEY and SVGEGT. V lost 10 bases and J lost 2, with 10 bases in between. This CDR3 is 12 amino acids long. The CDR3 protein is CATQEYTDTQYF. The CDR3 DNA is TGTGCCACGCAGGAATACACAGATACGCAGTATTTT.

This chain uses TRBV12-3 or TRBV12-4 with TRBJ1-6, with D perhaps TRBD1 (5 bases). Deletions cut 3 bases from V and 14 bases from J, with 14 bases between. The CDR3 extends over 13 amino acids. The CDR3 reads CASSFSGEGTLHF. In DNA form, the CDR3 reads TGTGCCAGCAGTTTCTCGGGGGAGGGGACCCTCCACTTT.

V is TRBV2 and J is TRBJ2-7, with unresolved D. Germline V gene lookup returns CDR1 SNHLY and CDR2 FYNNEI. Trimming removed 6 bases from V and 1 base from J, with 7 bases in between. This CDR3 spans 12 amino acids. The CDR3 protein is CASRYGSYEQYV. Here the CDR3 DNA reads TGTGCCAGCAGATACGGTTCCTACGAGCAGTACGTC.

V and J are TRBV12-3 or TRBV12-4 and TRBJ2-2, with 7 positions matching TRBD2. V lost 7 bases and J lost 4; bases outside the gene matches: 6. CDR3 size: 14 residues. CDR3 DNA sequence: TGTGCCAGCACGGGGGAGGGTCCCACCGGGGAGCTGTTTTTT. This encodes CASTGEGPTGELFF.

The chain combines TRBV5-4 with TRBJ2-5, with TRBD1 matching 7 bases. CDR3 size: 14 residues. Germline-derived CDR1 and CDR2 are SGHNT and YYREEE (reference sequence). J lost 2 bases, V lost 6 bases, and 7 bases had no gene match. Here the CDR3 reads CASTPRTGQETQYF. The CDR3 DNA reads TGTGCCAGCACCCCACGGACAGGTCAAGAGACCCAGTACTTC. The full variable domain, its missing parts supplied by reference TRBV5-4 and TRBJ2-5, is ETGVTQSPTHLIKTRGQQVTLRCSSQSGHNTVSWYQQALGQGPQFIFQYYREEENGRGNFPPRFSGLQFPNYSSELNVNALELDDSALYLCASTPRTGQETQYFGPGTRLLVL.

A few counts support this clonotype. The V and J genes are TRBV7-3 and TRBJ2-7; D gene unclear. The CDR3 runs 14 residues. CDR1 and CDR2 (germline): SGHTA, FQGTGA. Trimming removed 4 bases at V and 2 bases at J, with 12 bases between. In DNA form, the CDR3 reads TGTGCCAGCAGCTCCCGGCAGAAACCCTACGAGCAGTACTTC. Its translation: CASSSRQKPYEQYF.

The gene calls are TRBV5-5 and TRBJ2-1; D remains ambiguous. V shed 3 bases and J shed 3 bases, with 10 bases lying between them. There are 14 residues in the CDR3. Germline V CDR1 and CDR2: SGHKS, YYEKEE (reference sequence). CDR3 sequence (DNA): TGTGCCAGCAGCTCCTCCCCTCTCTACAATGAGCAGTTCTTC. Its protein product is CASSSSPLYNEQFF.

This clonotype was seen only a few times. The chain links TRBV7-3 to TRBJ2-3, with D possibly TRBD2 on 5 matching bases. Germline CDR1 and CDR2: SGHTA and FQGTGA. Deletions cut 2 bases from V and 1 base from J, with 7 bases between. The CDR3 has 14 amino acids. CDR3 DNA: TGTGCCAGCAGCTTACAAGCGGGCACAGATACGCAGTATTTT. It is translated as CASSLQAGTDTQYF.

The V gene is TRBV20-1, the J gene TRBJ1-1; 8 positions match TRBD1. The CDR3 is made up of 13 amino acids. J was trimmed by 2 bases and V by 5 bases; bases with no gene match: 4. CDR1 and CDR2 (germline): DFQATT, SNEGSKA (reference sequence). The CDR3 reads CSAGSGGNTEAFF. CDR3 sequence (DNA): TGCAGTGCTGGTTCAGGGGGCAACACTGAAGCTTTCTTT.

There are a few counts of this clonotype. The chain is built from TRBV12-3 or TRBV12-4 and TRBJ2-5, with TRBD2 matching over 7 bases. CDR3 length: 16 amino acids. With V trimmed by 5 bases and J by 2 bases, 11 bases remained unmatched. The DNA of the CDR3 is TGTGCCAGCAGTCCAGGACTAGTTTCCCCACAAGAGACCCAGTACTTC. Amino acid sequence: CASSPGLVSPQETQYF.

The chain has TRBV2 and TRBJ2-2, with 9 bases matching TRBD2. The J segment lost 1 base and the V segment lost 7 bases, leaving 1 base of the junction unmatched. The CDR3 sequence is 14 residues long. The V gene's germline CDR1 is SNHLY and CDR2 FYNNEI. The CDR3 sequence: CASMRGGNTGELFF. The CDR3 DNA is TGTGCCAGCATGCGGGGGGGGAACACCGGGGAGCTGTTTTTT.